The 19 T cell receptor beta chains given below trace back to one sample, sequenced in a study of blood T cell repertoires in COVID-19. TCRdb's copy holds only in-frame clones and misses some; the assay was immunoSEQ multiplex PCR. The sample carries 120,000 to 150,000 clones, 70% to 90% recorded once. Material for sequencing was peripheral blood. Source of these receptors: a man in his sixties with active or convalescent COVID-19.

The gene calls are TRBV7-9 and TRBJ1-1; D is unclear. CDR3 length: 14 amino acids. Germline V gives CDR1 SEHNR, CDR2 FQNEAQ (reference sequence). Between the trimmed V and J ends, which lost 4 bases and 1 base, there was a span of 10 bases. CDR3: CASSSITANTEAFF. The CDR3 coding sequence is TGTGCCAGCAGCTCCATAACAGCGAACACTGAAGCTTTCTTT.

This rearrangement joins TRBV25-1 to TRBJ2-5; no definite D call. Germline V gene sequence: CDR1 MGHDK, CDR2 SYGVNS. The V and J ends lost 2 bases and 1 base respectively, with 8 bases between them. The CDR3 is 14 amino acids. The CDR3 sequence is CASSEPATQETQYF. The CDR3 region has the DNA TGTGCCAGCAGTGAACCAGCGACCCAAGAGACCCAGTACTTC.

The rearrangement joins TRBV19 to TRBJ2-1; D may be TRBD1 (6 bases). This CDR3 comprises 17 residues. Trimming removed 5 bases at V and 0 bases at J, with 17 bases between. Germline values: CDR1 LNHDA, CDR2 SQIVND (reference sequence). DNA of the CDR3: TGTGCCAGTAGTTCTGCCCTTGGACAGAGCTCCTACAATGAGCAGTTCTTC. This sequence encodes CASSSALGQSSYNEQFF.

V gene TRBV11-2 combines with J gene TRBJ2-2; 9 bases line up with TRBD2. Germline V gene sequence: CDR1 SGHAT, CDR2 FQNNGV. The CDR3 loop spans 16 amino acids. J gave up 6 bases and V 3 bases, and 8 bases lay outside the gene matches. The CDR3 here is CASSLLAGMWSGELFF. CDR3 DNA: TGTGCCAGCAGCTTGCTAGCGGGAATGTGGTCCGGGGAGCTGTTTTTT.

This chain uses TRBV15 with TRBJ1-5; 7 bases fit TRBD1. With V trimmed by 5 bases and J by 3 bases, 4 bases remained unmatched. The CDR3 is made up of 14 amino acids. The germline V gene encodes CDR1 LNHNV and CDR2 YYDKDF (reference sequence). Here the CDR3 DNA reads TGTGCCACCAGCGACAGGGATTACAATCAGCCCCAGCATTTT. It codes for CATSDRDYNQPQHF.

This chain joins TRBV5-1 and TRBJ1-2; D is perhaps TRBD1 (6 bases). Germline CDR1 is SGHRS and CDR2 is YFSETQ. Between the trimmed V and J ends, which lost 0 bases and 5 bases, there was a span of 8 bases. This CDR3 has 13 residues. The CDR3 here is CASSLGRGYGYTF. In nucleotides, the CDR3 is TGCGCCAGCAGCTTGGGCAGGGGATATGGCTACACCTTC.

The genes are TRBV6-5 and TRBJ1-5; tentative D call: TRBD1 (5 bases). Trimming took off 6 bases at V and 8 bases at J, with 20 bases between the two ends. The CDR3 contains 15 residues. CDR1 MNHEY and CDR2 SVGAGI come from the germline V gene. CDR3 residues: CASSQVLGPAEPQHF. The CDR3 DNA reads TGTGCCAGCAGCCAGGTGTTGGGGCCTGCGGAGCCCCAGCATTTT.

This clone occurred a few times. J is TRBJ1-4 and V is TRBV3-1 (or the pseudogene TRBV3-2); a possible D gene is TRBD1 (5 bases). Germline values: CDR1 LGHDT, CDR2 YNNKEL (reference sequence). V lost 4 bases to trimming and J lost 7 bases, with 13 bases between them. There are 14 residues in the CDR3. CDR3 sequence (DNA): TGTGCCAGCAGCCTGAGCGGGGGAAGTGAAAAACTGTTTTTT. Amino acid sequence: CASSLSGGSEKLFF.

The chain employs TRBV5-1 and TRBJ2-1; D is perhaps TRBD2 (7 bases). CDR1 and CDR2 from the germline V gene are SGHRS and YFSETQ. The V end lost 3 bases, the J end lost 7 bases, and 14 bases lay between the germline ends. This CDR3 is 14 amino acids long. CDR3 sequence: CASSSTRGGNEQFF. In nucleotides, the CDR3 is TGCGCCAGCAGCTCCACTAGGGGGGGAAATGAGCAGTTCTTC.

V is TRBV4-1 and J is TRBJ1-5, with 8 bases identical to TRBD1. This CDR3 is built from 16 residues. The V gene end was trimmed by 3 bases and the J gene end by 8 bases; junction bases not matched to a gene: 12. Germline V gene data show CDR1 as MGHRA and CDR2 as YSYEKL. CDR3 DNA: TGCGCCAGCAGCCACCAAGACAGGGGAGCTGGGGAGCCCCAGCATTTT. Residues: CASSHQDRGAGEPQHF.

The rearrangement joins TRBV10-3 to TRBJ1-5; TRBD1 is a possible D gene (5 bases). The CDR3 loop spans 16 amino acids. CDR1 is ENHRY, CDR2 SYGVKD, per germline. Trimming removed 0 bases at V and 5 bases at J, with 14 bases between. The CDR3 DNA follows: TGTGCCATCAGTGAGTCGTTGTCAGGGCGAGATCAGCCCCAGCATTTT. Its translation is CAISESLSGRDQPQHF.

The rearrangement links TRBV7-2 to TRBJ2-7; 8 nucleotides align to TRBD1. The CDR3 has 15 residues. Germline trimming cut 5 bases from V and 10 bases from J; bases unmatched to any gene: 16. Germline V gene lookup returns CDR1 SGHTA and CDR2 FQGNSA. CDR3 residues: CASSPRTSKTGVQYF. DNA for the CDR3: TGTGCCAGCAGCCCCCGTACATCGAAGACAGGGGTTCAGTACTTC.

The chain combines TRBV25-1 with TRBJ2-7; D unclear. The germline V gene has CDR1 MGHDK and CDR2 SYGVNS. The CDR3 runs to 15 residues. The germline V and J ends were trimmed by 2 bases and 0 bases, with 11 bases remaining between them. Here the CDR3 reads CASSEKVAGSYEQYF. The CDR3 DNA sequence: TGTGCCAGCAGTGAAAAGGTGGCAGGCTCCTACGAGCAGTACTTC.

This chain uses TRBV5-1 with TRBJ2-3, with TRBD2 matching over 9 bases. Trimming cost V 4 bases and J 5 bases; bases outside gene matches: 14. This CDR3 comprises 17 residues. Germline CDR1 SGHRS, CDR2 YFSETQ. In nucleotides, the CDR3 is TGCGCCAGCAGCCCTTTTTATATTAGCGGGAGAGTAGATACGCAGTATTTT. Protein sequence: CASSPFYISGRVDTQYF.

The chain uses TRBV28 and TRBJ2-3; 10 bases fit TRBD2. This CDR3 has 16 amino acids. V shed 6 bases, J shed 1 base, and the junction held 7 bases outside the gene matches. CDR1 and CDR2 from the germline V gene are MDHEN and SYDVKM. CDR3 sequence reads: CASRVTGTSGTDTQYF. The CDR3 nucleotides read TGTGCCAGCAGAGTCACCGGGACTAGCGGCACAGATACGCAGTATTTT.

CDR3 DNA sequence: TGTGCCAGCAGCCAGAAGAAACTAGCGGACAATGAGCAGTTCTTC. Translating it yields CASSQKKLADNEQFF. This chain uses TRBV3-1 (or the pseudogene TRBV3-2) with TRBJ2-1, with TRBD2 matching over 8 bases. Trimming took 3 bases from V and 5 from J; bases not matched to a gene: 6. This CDR3 spans 15 amino acids. The germline CDR1 and CDR2 sequences are LGHDT and YNNKEL (reference sequence).

This rearrangement joins TRBV7-9 to TRBJ2-1; maybe TRBD2 (5 bases). The CDR3 runs 14 residues. Germline CDR1 is SEHNR and CDR2 is FQNEAQ (reference sequence). V lost 1 base and J lost 4, with 8 bases in between. In DNA form, the CDR3 reads TGTGCCAGCAGCTTAGTAGGCGGGTACAATGAGCAGTTCTTC. It is translated as CASSLVGGYNEQFF.

This rearrangement joins TRBV6-5 to TRBJ1-2; 7 bases match TRBD1. The CDR3 consists of 13 residues. With 3 bases clipped from V and 6 bases from J, the junction kept 4 bases outside the gene matches. Germline assignment: CDR1 MNHEY and CDR2 SVGAGI. CDR3 loop: CASSYYRGNGYTF. As DNA, the CDR3 is TGTGCCAGCAGTTATTACAGGGGCAATGGCTACACCTTC.

The rearrangement uses TRBV21-1 and TRBJ2-1; the table's D call, TRBD1, was not checked against the DNA. TRBV21-1 is flagged as a pseudogene. This CDR3 is built from 16 residues. The CDR3 protein is CASSKSTGGSYNEQFF. The CDR3, as DNA: TGTGCCAGCAGCAAAAGCACAGGGGGATCCTACAATGAGCAGTTCTTC.